A selection of T cell receptor beta chains follows, all from one sample in a study of spatial heterogeneity in lung cancer. MiXCR was run by TCRdb on the 5' RACE reads, yielding one entry per CDR3 protein. The sample consists of under 15,000 distinct CDR3 sequences, roughly an eighth of them appearing once. The material was PBMCs, obtained at surgery. The receptors derive from a female donor with early-stage non-small cell lung cancer. The CDR3 runs from the conserved cysteine through the conserved F or W. D genes are given only for firm matches. Some rows have no size entry. The others give once, few or many, or a class for an expanded clone.

j_call clone_size v_call d_call cdr3_aa cdr3_nt
TRBJ2-1 many TRBV5-8 TRBD1 CASSFGTVVYNEQFF TGTGCCAGCAGCTTTGGGACAGTAGTCTACAATGAGCAGTTCTTC
TRBJ2-3 many TRBV10-2 TRBD2 CASSPQRGKGDTQYF TGCGCCAGCAGCCCCCAGCGGGGAAAAGGAGATACGCAGTATTTT
TRBJ2-3 NA TRBV7-2 TRBD2 CASSLIGGGRDTQYF TGTGCCAGCAGCTTAATCGGGGGGGGCAGGGATACGCAGTATTTT
TRBJ2-1 many TRBV29-1 NA CSVGKTRGYEQFF TGCAGCGTTGGTAAGACTAGGGGTTATGAGCAGTTCTTC
TRBJ2-3 few TRBV5-8 NA CASSFERLKDTQYF TGTGCCAGCAGCTTCGAACGGCTTAAGGATACGCAGTATTTT
TRBJ2-5 medium-sized TRBV5-1 TRBD2 CASSLELAGVKTQYF TGCGCCAGCAGCTTGGAACTAGCGGGAGTGAAGACCCAGTACTTC
TRBJ2-7 NA TRBV5-1 TRBD1 CASSSNSGTDTYEQYF TGCGCCAGCAGCTCTAACTCCGGGACAGATACCTACGAGCAGTACTTC
TRBJ2-7 many TRBV5-1 NA CASSSRQASYEQYF TGCGCCAGCAGCTCCCGACAGGCTTCCTACGAGCAGTACTTC
TRBJ2-6 medium-sized TRBV30 NA CAWSLSSGANVLTF TGTGCCTGGAGTTTGTCCTCTGGGGCCAACGTCCTGACTTTC
TRBJ1-4 many TRBV7-7 NA CASSLLEQIF TGTGCCAGCAGCCTCCTTGAGCAGATCTTT
TRBJ1-2 many TRBV7-2 NA CASSRDGAGGYTF TGTGCCAGCAGCCGGGACGGGGCGGGAGGCTACACCTTC
TRBJ2-3 medium-sized TRBV5-1 TRBD1 CASSLGQGAITDTQYF TGCGCCAGCAGCTTGGGACAGGGGGCCATCACAGATACGCAGTATTTT
TRBJ2-7 many TRBV28 TRBD1 CASRETGTGNYEQYF TGTGCCAGCAGGGAAACCGGGACAGGGAATTACGAGCAGTACTTC
TRBJ2-7 medium-sized TRBV29-1 NA CSVAWGSYEQYF TGCAGCGTTGCGTGGGGGTCCTACGAGCAGTACTTC
TRBJ2-5 many TRBV7-6 NA CASSLMTGKETQYF TGTGCCAGCAGCTTGATGACGGGTAAAGAGACCCAGTACTTC
TRBJ2-5 many TRBV24-1 NA CATSDLAEETQYF TGTGCCACCAGTGATTTGGCTGAAGAGACCCAGTACTTC
TRBJ2-2 medium-sized TRBV6-5 TRBD2 CASSYSGAGVTPGELFF TGTGCCAGCAGTTACTCAGGAGCGGGAGTAACCCCCGGGGAGCTGTTTTTT
TRBJ2-7 NA TRBV29-1 TRBD1 CSVGTGATYEQYF TGCAGCGTTGGGACAGGAGCGACCTACGAGCAGTACTTC
TRBJ2-5 many TRBV29-1 NA CSVESPGSETQYF TGCAGCGTTGAATCTCCAGGGTCAGAGACCCAGTACTTC
TRBJ2-1 NA TRBV4-3 TRBD2 CASSQGRIAGGYNEQFF TGCGCCAGCAGCCAAGGTCGTATAGCGGGGGGGTACAATGAGCAGTTCTTC
TRBJ2-5 medium-sized TRBV2 NA CASSDTLGQETQYF TGTGCCAGCAGTGACACCCTAGGTCAAGAGACCCAGTACTTC
TRBJ2-1 medium-sized TRBV27 TRBD2 CASSFLSGNHNEQFF TGTGCCAGCAGTTTCCTTAGCGGGAACCACAATGAGCAGTTCTTC
TRBJ2-1 many TRBV7-2 TRBD1 CASDRGSYNEQFF TGTGCCAGCGACAGGGGGTCCTACAATGAGCAGTTCTTC
TRBJ2-7 many TRBV11-1 TRBD2 CASSPQPGLAGGEQYF TGTGCCAGCAGTCCCCAACCGGGACTAGCGGGAGGCGAGCAGTACTTC
TRBJ1-2 many TRBV5-5 TRBD1 CASSPWTGLNYGYTF TGTGCCAGCAGCCCTTGGACAGGGCTCAACTATGGCTACACCTTC
TRBJ1-5 NA TRBV27 TRBD1 CASSSDRGIQPQHF TGTGCCAGCAGTTCCGACAGGGGGATTCAGCCCCAGCATTTT
TRBJ2-2 medium-sized TRBV5-1 NA CASASSRVRTGELFF TGCGCCAGCGCCTCATCCAGGGTTAGGACCGGGGAGCTGTTTTTT
TRBJ1-1 NA TRBV3-1 TRBD1 CASSRSGGRDTEAFF TGTGCCAGCAGCCGATCAGGGGGCCGGGACACTGAAGCTTTCTTT
TRBJ1-5 few TRBV6-2/TRBV6-3 NA CASSSTVRGQPQHF TGTGCCAGCAGTTCTACGGTCAGGGGTCAGCCCCAGCATTTT
TRBJ2-1 many TRBV12-3/TRBV12-4 NA CASGWGAPYNEQFF TGTGCCAGCGGCTGGGGGGCCCCCTACAATGAGCAGTTCTTC
TRBJ1-6 medium-sized TRBV7-2 NA CASSLGVNSPLHF TGTGCCAGCAGCTTAGGGGTGAATTCACCCCTCCACTTT
TRBJ2-1 many TRBV7-9 NA CASSLATPEQFF TGTGCCAGCAGCTTAGCGACACCTGAGCAGTTCTTC
TRBJ2-3 medium-sized TRBV5-1 NA CASSPGGQRSTDTQYF TGCGCCAGCAGCCCGGGGGGCCAGCGAAGCACAGATACGCAGTATTTT
TRBJ2-1 NA TRBV7-2 NA CASSPSGRHNEQFF TGTGCCAGCAGCCCCTCCGGGCGACACAATGAGCAGTTCTTC
TRBJ2-3 medium-sized TRBV7-2 TRBD2 CASSPRTSPDTQYF TGTGCCAGCAGCCCCCGGACTAGCCCAGATACGCAGTATTTT
TRBJ2-2 many TRBV6-5 TRBD2 CASRPLAGTGELFF TGTGCCAGCAGGCCCTTAGCGGGCACCGGGGAGCTGTTTTTT
TRBJ2-3 medium-sized TRBV6-2/TRBV6-3 TRBD1 CASSSRDRPTDTQYF TGTGCCAGCAGTTCTCGGGACAGGCCCACAGATACGCAGTATTTT
TRBJ1-6 many TRBV2 NA CASRDPTGVSPLHF TGTGCCAGCAGGGACCCGACGGGAGTTTCACCCCTCCACTTT
TRBJ2-3 medium-sized TRBV5-6 TRBD1 CASSYRGADTQYF TGTGCCAGCAGCTACAGGGGTGCAGATACGCAGTATTTT
TRBJ2-3 medium-sized TRBV5-1 TRBD1 CASSFELQGDADTQYF TGCGCCAGCAGCTTTGAGTTACAGGGGGACGCAGATACGCAGTATTTT
TRBJ1-1 NA TRBV29-1 NA CSVARNMNTEAFF TGCAGCGTTGCCAGGAACATGAACACTGAAGCTTTCTTT
TRBJ2-3 few TRBV5-1 NA CASKAQGYLTDTQYF TGCGCCAGCAAGGCGCAGGGGTACCTCACAGATACGCAGTATTTT
TRBJ2-7 NA TRBV3-1 TRBD2 CASSQGVPTGGAREQYF TGTGCCAGCAGCCAAGGCGTCCCTACCGGGGGGGCGCGCGAGCAGTACTTC
TRBJ1-2 few TRBV20-1 NA CSASVSYGYTF TGCAGTGCTAGTGTGAGCTATGGCTACACCTTC
TRBJ1-3 many TRBV2 NA CASSEIERNTIYF TGTGCCAGCAGTGAGATAGAGAGAAACACCATATATTTT
TRBJ2-7 many TRBV7-2 NA CASSFGGSYEQYF TGTGCCAGCAGCTTCGGAGGTTCCTACGAGCAGTACTTC
TRBJ1-1 medium-sized TRBV6-2/TRBV6-3 NA CASSYPGRENTEAFF TGTGCCAGCAGTTACCCGGGACGGGAGAACACTGAAGCTTTCTTT
TRBJ2-7 many TRBV5-4 TRBD1 CASSSGGQAGGRGQYF TGTGCCAGCAGCTCAGGTGGACAAGCAGGGGGCCGCGGGCAGTACTTC
TRBJ2-3 few TRBV12-3/TRBV12-4 NA CASSSYGQSTDTQYF TGTGCCAGCAGCTCCTACGGACAGAGCACAGATACGCAGTATTTT
TRBJ2-7 many TRBV7-8 TRBD2 CASSLGLAGEEGLYEQYF TGTGCCAGCAGCTTAGGACTAGCGGGAGAGGAAGGTCTCTACGAGCAGTACTTC
TRBJ1-2 many TRBV7-2 TRBD1 CASSAQTGADYGYTF TGTGCCAGCAGCGCCCAGACAGGGGCGGACTATGGCTACACCTTC
TRBJ2-5 many TRBV7-2 TRBD1 CASSYDRGLVETQYF TGTGCCAGCAGCTACGACAGGGGGCTAGTAGAGACCCAGTACTTC
TRBJ1-3 many TRBV12-3/TRBV12-4 NA CASSSSGANTIYF TGTGCCAGCAGTTCCTCCGGGGCAAACACCATATATTTT
TRBJ1-2 few TRBV7-8 NA CASSLARRGDYGYTF TGTGCCAGCAGCTTAGCGAGGAGGGGGGACTATGGCTACACCTTC
TRBJ2-6 medium-sized TRBV27 TRBD1 CASSGGQGASGANVLTF TGTGCCAGCAGCGGCGGACAGGGGGCATCTGGGGCCAACGTCCTGACTTTC
TRBJ1-1 NA TRBV29-1 NA CSVAAVNTEAFF TGCAGCGTTGCAGCAGTGAACACTGAAGCTTTCTTT
TRBJ2-2 NA TRBV7-6 NA CASSHNRFSNTGELFF TGTGCCAGCAGCCACAACAGGTTTTCGAACACCGGGGAGCTGTTTTTT
TRBJ2-6 medium-sized TRBV25-1 NA CASSVRSYSGANVLTF TGTGCCAGCAGTGTCCGATCCTACTCTGGGGCCAACGTCCTGACTTTC